This paragraph reports one TCR beta chain. CDR1 SNHLY and CDR2 FYNNEI come from the germline V gene. The CDR3 runs 14 residues. J was trimmed by 5 bases and V by 5 bases; bases with no gene match: 8. These data originate in a study of shared T cell receptors in the human thymus. Clones were sequenced by immunoSEQ multiplex PCR, and TCRdb holds only the in-frame ones, with some missing. The data contain approximately 400,000 clones, approximately 95% of them singletons. V usage is TRBV2 and J usage is TRBJ2-7; 8 bases fit TRBD1. Sequencing was performed on thymocytes. This TCR came from a human donor. The CDR3 loop is CASSTMGTGDEQYF. CDR3 DNA: TGTGCCAGCAGTACAATGGGGACAGGCGACGAGCAGTACTTC.